A selection of T cell receptor beta chains follows, all from one sample in a study of blood T cells in healthy people across ages. TCRdb used MiXCR to reprocess the 5' RACE reads, holding one entry per CDR3 protein. Seen here are around 750,000 distinct CDR3 sequences, 53% observed once, and the top ten hold roughly two fifths. Sequences were obtained from blood. The receptors originated from a man older than 75 in good health. Each CDR3 is given without its conserved first and last residue.

V	J	CDR3
TRBV6-5	TRBJ1-2	ASVGQYGYT
TRBV7-2	NA	ASSLVAPGFEQY
TRBV9	TRBJ2-1	ASSAGDNWRGEQF
TRBV29-1	TRBJ2-7	SARQEYEQY
TRBV12-3/TRBV12-4	TRBJ1-2	ASSQGLYDGYT
TRBV29-1	TRBJ1-1	SVEGLGAEAF
TRBV20-1	TRBJ2-5	SARVTGTGGETQY
TRBV27	TRBJ2-5	ASSFRQGGWETQY
TRBV5-8	TRBJ1-2	ASSSGDRDGYT
TRBV6-2/TRBV6-3	TRBJ2-7	ASCLLAGGPGVYEQY
TRBV20-1	TRBJ2-2	SARPTSGFFTGELF
TRBV7-8	TRBJ2-1	ASTPAGVSYNEQF
TRBV5-1	TRBJ2-5	ASSFRTGDQTQY
TRBV6-2/TRBV6-3	TRBJ2-7	ASSRGWGHEQY
TRBV19	TRBJ2-2	ASRSPGLGTGELF
TRBV4-1	TRBJ2-1	ASSPGQFNEQF
TRBV4-1	TRBJ2-7	ASSQEYEGVVNEQY
TRBV29-1	TRBJ2-7	SVRTGKREQY
TRBV20-1	TRBJ2-3	SARGRGVNPTGDTQY
TRBV7-2	TRBJ2-1	ASSLAGGGSEQF
TRBV13	TRBJ2-5	ASSPGQGRQETQY
TRBV20-1	TRBJ2-5	SAPWKESQY
TRBV18	TRBJ2-5	ASSAPGQKQETQY
TRBV5-1	TRBJ2-6	ASSFEAGANVLT